This TCR beta chain was sequenced for a study of OX40 agonist ivuxolimab in advanced cancers. Study results and limitations: There were, on average, more expanded clones in CD8+ T cells than in CD4+.

The CDR3 totals 15 residues. Germline CDR1 reads MNHNS; CDR2 reads SASEGT. Trimming cost V 4 bases and J 7 bases; bases outside gene matches: 11. Concerning this clone: Its target is unknown.

TCRdb's table, derived via immunoSEQ multiplex PCR, lists solely in-frame clones and lacks some. This sample has about 89,000 clones, with 86% found just once. This receptor was identified in an adult with an advanced solid tumor such as melanoma, head and neck, liver or kidney cancer. This specimen was CD4+ or CD8+ T cells sorted from blood, taken in a trial of the OX40 agonist ivuxolimab. This chain joins TRBV6-1 and TRBJ1-1, with 8 bases matching TRBD1. CDR3 DNA: TGTGCCAGCAGTGTGGGACAGGCGCGGCGAGATGAAGCTTTCTTT. Protein product: CASSVGQARRDEAFF.